This TCR beta chain was sequenced during a study of T cell responses to AZD1222 COVID-19 vaccine. Repertoires were generated with immunoSEQ multiplex PCR, while TCRdb's copy carries only in-frame clones and drops some. The sample yields 95,000 to 150,000 clones, around 87% seen once. V gave up 3 bases and J gave up 7 bases; unmatched junction bases: 5. The CDR3 sequence is 14 residues long. The germline V gene encodes CDR1 MGHRA and CDR2 YSYEKL. Ten or more counts support this clone. Its antigen is undetermined. Overall study results and limits: Regions left unmutated in variants are reportedly the target of nearly half of spike-specific TCRs. Among the donors, most were white British and more were female, and clonal diversity was possibly underestimated. Following two doses of AZD1222, Spike-specific TCR breadth and depth rose. With dominance at 160-218 and 743-854, vaccine-associated CD4 TCRs spanned spike.

This clonotype originated in an adult who received the AZD1222 COVID-19 vaccine. The chain couples TRBV4-1 to TRBJ2-1, with 8 bases lining up with TRBD2. The input for sequencing was peripheral blood, taken 28 days after the second AZD1222 dose. Written as DNA, the CDR3 is TGCGCCAGCAGCCAGGGACTAGGATCTAATGAGCAGTTCTTC. Translated: CASSQGLGSNEQFF.